This TCR beta chain emerged from a study of PD-1 blockade in classical Hodgkin lymphoma. Data came from immunoSEQ multiplex PCR; TCRdb stores just in-frame clones and leaves some out. The sample includes tens of thousands of clones, 80% of them seen just once. A remark on this clone: Antigen specificity is unknown.

Study results and limitations: Lower baseline TCR diversity was reported for newly diagnosed patients than for healthy donors.

Brentuximab vedotin exposure varied, and every patient relapsed after autologous stem cell transplantation. CDR1 is SGHNT, CDR2 YYREEE, per germline (reference sequence). V dropped 0 bases and J dropped 1 base, with 8 bases sitting between them. The CDR3 runs to 16 residues. This rearrangement joins TRBV5-4 to TRBJ2-6, with unresolved D. Specimen: peripheral blood mononuclear cells (PBMCs), collected before the second cycle of nivolumab. The sequence came from a human donor with classical Hodgkin lymphoma. CDR3 nucleotide sequence: TGTGCCAGCAGCTTGGAGGTGGGGTCTGGGGCCAACGTCCTGACTTTC. Its translation: CASSLEVGSGANVLTF. Based on the CDR3 plus reference TRBV5-4 and TRBJ2-6, the full variable domain is ETGVTQSPTHLIKTRGQQVTLRCSSQSGHNTVSWYQQALGQGPQFIFQYYREEENGRGNFPPRFSGLQFPNYSSELNVNALELDDSALYLCASSLEVGSGANVLTFGAGSRLTVL.